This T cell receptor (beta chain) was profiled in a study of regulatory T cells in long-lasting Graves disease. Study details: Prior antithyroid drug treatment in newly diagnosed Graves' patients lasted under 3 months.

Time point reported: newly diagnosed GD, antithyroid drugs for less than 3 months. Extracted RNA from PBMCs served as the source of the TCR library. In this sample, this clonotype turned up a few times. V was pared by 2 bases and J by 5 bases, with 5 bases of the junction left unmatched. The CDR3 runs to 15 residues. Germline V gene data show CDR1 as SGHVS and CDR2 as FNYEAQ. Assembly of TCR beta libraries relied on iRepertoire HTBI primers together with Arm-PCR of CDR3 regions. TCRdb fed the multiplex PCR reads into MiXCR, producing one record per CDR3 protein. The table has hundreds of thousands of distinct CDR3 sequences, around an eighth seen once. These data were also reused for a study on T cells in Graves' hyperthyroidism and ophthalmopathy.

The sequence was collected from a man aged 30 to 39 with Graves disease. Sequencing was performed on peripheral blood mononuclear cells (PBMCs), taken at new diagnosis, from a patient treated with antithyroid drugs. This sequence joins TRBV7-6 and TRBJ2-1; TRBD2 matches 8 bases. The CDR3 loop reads CASSLFSGANNEQFF. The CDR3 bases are TGTGCCAGCAGCTTATTTAGCGGGGCCAACAATGAGCAGTTCTTC. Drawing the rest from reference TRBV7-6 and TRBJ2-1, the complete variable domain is GAGVSQSPRYKVTKRGQDVALRCDPISGHVSLYWYRQALGQGPEFLTYFNYEAQQDKSGLPNDRFSAERPEGSISTLTIQRTEQRDSAMYRCASSLFSGANNEQFFGPGTRLTVL.